The T cell receptor (beta chain) described here comes from a study of blood T cell repertoires in COVID-19. Study-level background: Sites in the United States, Italy and Spain provided acute and convalescent COVID-19 samples. T cells, B-cell-depleted T cells, or PBMCs provided the cDNA or gDNA that served as material.

In the authors' methods: Amplifying reference gene primers gave estimates of nucleated cell counts. The repertoire was sequenced with immunoSEQ multiplex PCR; TCRdb's copy has only in-frame clones and lacks some. The DNA was the basis for D and trimming; V, J and clone size are from that table. This table has tens of thousands of clones, 90% appearing once. V shed 4 bases and J 3 bases; nucleotides not matched to a gene: 5. The CDR3 has 15 amino acids. The germline V gene has CDR1 SGHRS and CDR2 YFSETQ. The specimen was peripheral blood. This TCR derives from a man aged 55 to 70 with acute or convalescent COVID-19. This sequence joins TRBV5-1 and TRBJ2-1; 9 positions agree with TRBD1. CDR3 region: CASSTGQGIYNEQFF. CDR3 bases: TGCGCCAGCAGCACCGGACAGGGGATCTACAATGAGCAGTTCTTC.